This entry features one TCR beta chain sequence. The sample comes from a study of blood T cell repertoires in COVID-19. Sequenced by immunoSEQ multiplex PCR; TCRdb stores in-frame clones only, minus some. The top ten clones hold over 15% of a sample with approximately 170,000 clones, roughly 85% of them seen once. Trimming took off 6 bases at V and 2 bases at J, with 14 bases between the two ends. There are 15 residues in the CDR3. Germline CDR1 reads SEHNR; CDR2 reads FQNEAQ (reference sequence). The material sequenced was PBMCs or T cells enriched from blood (not recorded which). The receptor was isolated from a woman between 70 and 85 years old in a cohort exposed to, infected with or recovered from COVID-19 (not recorded which). The rearrangement links TRBV7-9 to TRBJ2-1; D is undetermined. CDR3 coding DNA: TGTGCCAGCAGACTTCGACGGAGCACCTACAATGAGCAGTTCTTC. Translated, it gives CASRLRRSTYNEQFF.